These 24 T cell receptor beta chains were all obtained from the same sample, sequenced in a study of T cell responses to AZD1222 COVID-19 vaccine. Method: immunoSEQ multiplex PCR; TCRdb's copy keeps in-frame clones and lacks some. The sample shows 68,000 or so clones, 88% of them seen only once. This specimen was peripheral blood, taken on day 0 of AZD1222 vaccination. These receptors originate from an adult in good health.

The rearrangement joins TRBV27 to TRBJ2-1, with 9 bases fitting TRBD2. Per the germline V gene, CDR1 is MNHEY and CDR2 is SMNVEV (reference sequence). CDR3 length equals 13 residues. Trimming removed 4 bases from V and 15 bases from J; junction bases left unmatched: 10. CDR3 protein: CASSSNLAGQRFF. In DNA, the CDR3 is TGTGCCAGCAGTTCAAACCTAGCGGGGCAGCGGTTCTTC.

The V gene is TRBV20-1, the J gene TRBJ2-7, with 7 bases aligning to TRBD2. The length of the CDR3 is 15 residues. The ends lost 3 bases at V and 3 bases at J; junction bases unmatched: 11. CDR1 is DFQATT, CDR2 SNEGSKA, per germline (reference sequence). CDR3 amino acids: CSASGLADQHYEQYF. The CDR3 region has the DNA TGCAGTGCTAGTGGCCTAGCGGATCAACACTACGAGCAGTACTTC.

CDR3 protein: CASSEVQGHTGELFF. The CDR3 DNA reads as TGTGCCAGCAGTGAAGTCCAGGGGCACACCGGGGAGCTGTTTTTT. The chain couples TRBV6-1 to TRBJ2-2, with D possibly being TRBD1 (6 bases). There are 15 residues in the CDR3. CDR1 and CDR2 from the germline V gene are MNHNS and SASEGT. Trimming cost V 1 base and J 3 bases, with 9 bases left between them.

This clone turned up a few times. The DNA is omitted, as the CDR3 cannot be located on it reliably, and the CDR3 follows TCRdb's listing. CDR3 residues: CASSSGANSPLHF. The chain employs TRBV18 and TRBJ1-6. The CDR3 has 13 residues if both end residues are counted. Germline CDR1 reads KGHSH; CDR2 reads LQKENI.

This chain connects TRBV9 to TRBJ1-4, with a possible D match to TRBD1 (6 bases). Germline-derived CDR1 and CDR2 are SGDLS and YYNGEE. The CDR3 totals 16 residues. V gave up 0 bases and J gave up 4 bases, with 13 bases separating them. The CDR3 protein is CASSVALSGVNEKLFF. The CDR3 coding sequence is TGTGCCAGCAGCGTAGCATTGTCAGGGGTTAATGAAAAACTGTTTTTT.

The rearrangement joins TRBV3-1 (or the pseudogene TRBV3-2) to TRBJ2-7; possible D gene TRBD1, 6 bases. V dropped 1 base and J dropped 1 base, with 11 bases sitting between them. The length of the CDR3 is 15 residues. Germline V gives CDR1 LGHDT, CDR2 YNNKEL (reference sequence). CDR3 in DNA: TGTGCCAGCAGCCAAGCGGCAGGGGTTTCCTACGAGCAGTACTTC. It codes for CASSQAAGVSYEQYF.

This sequence joins TRBV11-1 and TRBJ2-5; possibly TRBD2 for D (6 bases). V dropped 3 bases and J dropped 1 base, with 9 bases sitting between them. The CDR3 runs 14 residues. Germline CDR1 is SGHAT and CDR2 is FQDESV (reference sequence). In nucleotides, the CDR3 is TGTGCCAGCAGCTTGCGGGGATCCCAAGAGACCCAGTACTTC. This codes for CASSLRGSQETQYF.

The genes are TRBV18 and TRBJ1-1; unclear D gene. Germline V gene sequence: CDR1 KGHSH, CDR2 LQKENI. This CDR3 has 14 amino acids. V gave up 1 base and J gave up 1 base, with 7 bases separating them. CDR3 DNA: TGTGCCAGCTCACCACAGGAGGGGAACACTGAAGCTTTCTTT. Its translation is CASSPQEGNTEAFF.

The rearrangement joins TRBV4-2 to TRBJ2-3; 10 bases align to TRBD2. The CDR3 runs 16 residues. The trim removed 0 bases at V and 1 base at J, leaving 1 base unmatched. Germline V CDR1 and CDR2: LGHNA, YNFKEQ. The CDR3 is CASSQDLAGGTDTQYF. CDR3 coding DNA: TGTGCCAGCAGCCAAGATCTAGCGGGAGGCACAGATACGCAGTATTTT.

The chain links TRBV29-1 to TRBJ1-4, with 7 nucleotides matching TRBD1. Germline V gene data show CDR1 as SQVTM and CDR2 as ANQGSEA. The CDR3 contains 13 residues. J lost 8 bases, V lost 5 bases, and 8 bases had no gene match. CDR3 sequence (DNA): TGCAGCGTTACCACAGGGGCTGGGGAAAAACTGTTTTTT. Its protein product is CSVTTGAGEKLFF. Looking up the rest from reference TRBV29-1 and TRBJ1-4 gives the full variable domain: SAVISQKPSRDICQRGTSLTIQCQVDSQVTMMFWYRQQPGQSLTLIATANQGSEATYESGFVIDKFPISRPNLTFSTLTVSNMSPEDSSIYLCSVTTGAGEKLFFGSGTQLSVL.

This rearrangement joins TRBV27 to TRBJ2-4, with no clear D. The V and J ends lost 5 bases and 7 bases respectively, with 12 bases between them. Germline V CDR1 and CDR2: MNHEY, SMNVEV (reference sequence). This CDR3 region has 13 residues. The CDR3 nucleotides read TGTGCCAGCAGTAACAACGCCGTGAACATTCAGTACTTC. Translated: CASSNNAVNIQYF.

This clone was counted a few times. The chain links TRBV28 to TRBJ1-4, with D unresolved. Germline CDR1 MDHEN, CDR2 SYDVKM. The CDR3 is made up of 16 amino acids. The V gene lost 6 bases and the J gene lost 4 bases, with 18 bases spanning the gap. DNA for the CDR3: TGTGCCAGCAGCTTTGCTAGTGGTCCTGTTAATGAAAAACTGTTTTTT. Translating gives CASSFASGPVNEKLFF. The complete variable domain, with remaining parts taken from reference TRBV28 and TRBJ1-4, reads DVKVTQSSRYLVKRTGEKVFLECVQDMDHENMFWYRQDPGLGLRLIYFSYDVKMKEKGDIPEGYSVSREKKERFSLILESASTNQTSMYLCASSFASGPVNEKLFFGSGTQLSVL.

The rearrangement joins TRBV5-6 to TRBJ2-2; D is uncertain. Between the trimmed V and J ends, which lost 0 bases and 7 bases, there was a span of 16 bases. Germline V lookup: CDR1 SGHDT, CDR2 YYEEEE. This CDR3 contains 16 residues. The CDR3 region has the DNA TGTGCCAGCAGCTTGGTTGCTTACAAGGCCCGCGGGGAGCTGTTTTTT. This encodes CASSLVAYKARGELFF.

The chain links TRBV4-1 to TRBJ2-7; perhaps TRBD2 as D (6 bases). This CDR3 spans 14 amino acids. Germline CDR1 reads MGHRA; CDR2 reads YSYEKL. V shed 1 base and J shed 6 bases, with 13 bases lying between them. This chain's CDR3 is CASSQGDFPSEQYF. Written as DNA, the CDR3 is TGCGCCAGCAGCCAAGGGGACTTCCCCTCCGAGCAGTACTTC.

This clone was seen just once. This sequence joins TRBV6-4 and TRBJ2-3; D ambiguous. Looked up from germline, CDR1 is MRHNA and CDR2 is SNTAGT. This CDR3 has 14 residues. V lost 2 bases and J lost 2, with 8 bases in between. DNA of the CDR3: TGTGCCAGCAGTGACACCAACCCCACAGATACGCAGTATTTT. Its translation is CASSDTNPTDTQYF.

The chain couples TRBV7-9 to TRBJ1-1; 8 positions agree with TRBD1. Trimming took 1 base from V and 6 from J; bases not matched to a gene: 13. The CDR3 loop spans 17 amino acids. Germline V gene data show CDR1 as SEHNR and CDR2 as FQNEAQ (reference sequence). The CDR3 is CASSLGAAGGLAAEAFF. CDR3 coding DNA: TGTGCCAGCAGCTTAGGGGCGGCAGGGGGCTTAGCCGCTGAAGCTTTCTTT. The entire variable domain, with the rest obtained from reference TRBV7-9 and TRBJ1-1, is as follows: DTGVSQNPRHKITKRGQNVTFRCDPISEHNRLYWYRQTLGQGPEFLTYFQNEAQLEKSRLLSDRFSAERPKGSFSTLEIQRTEQGDSAMYLCASSLGAAGGLAAEAFFGQGTRLTVV.

This clone is categorized as medium-sized. The chain couples TRBV6-4 to TRBJ2-1; D is unresolved. Trimming cost V 3 bases and J 4 bases, with 7 bases left between them. Germline V gene data show CDR1 as MRHNA and CDR2 as SNTAGT. This CDR3 is 13 amino acids long. The DNA for the CDR3 is TGTGCCAGCAGTGAGACTTATTACAATGAGCAGTTCTTC. It specifies CASSETYYNEQFF.

The chain couples TRBV10-1 to TRBJ1-1; 7 bases line up with TRBD1. The CDR3 is made up of 15 amino acids. With V trimmed by 6 bases and J by 1 base, 8 bases remained unmatched. Germline V gives CDR1 WNHNN, CDR2 SYGVQD (reference sequence). CDR3 protein: CASSLGQTKNTEAFF. The CDR3 DNA follows: TGCGCCAGCAGCCTGGGACAGACCAAGAACACTGAAGCTTTCTTT.

This rearrangement joins TRBV7-2 to TRBJ1-2, with 10 bases lining up with TRBD1. The CDR3 loop spans 14 amino acids. The V segment lost 5 bases and the J segment 8 bases; nucleotides outside the gene matches: 8. Germline V gene data show CDR1 as SGHTA and CDR2 as FQGNSA. The CDR3: CASSAMTGGNGYTF. DNA of the CDR3: TGTGCCAGCAGCGCTATGACAGGGGGCAACGGCTACACCTTC.

The genes are TRBV2 and TRBJ2-1; TRBD1 might be the D (5 bases). V shed 6 bases and J shed 3 bases, with 6 bases lying between them. The CDR3 consists of 12 residues. In germline, CDR1 is SNHLY, CDR2 FYNNEI. In nucleotides, the CDR3 is TGTGCCAGCAGGGACAACTACAATGAGCAGTTCTTC. Amino acids: CASRDNYNEQFF.

This chain joins TRBV4-1 and TRBJ2-7; 9 bases are a match to TRBD2. The CDR3 covers 16 residues. Unmatched junction bases numbered 11, after V lost 7 bases and J lost 1 base. Germline V gene data show CDR1 as MGHRA and CDR2 as YSYEKL. The CDR3 sequence: CASTSGDTSGSYEQYF. CDR3 nucleotide sequence: TGCGCCAGCACCTCGGGGGATACTAGCGGGTCCTACGAGCAGTACTTC.

Only one count was recorded for this clone. The rearrangement joins TRBV5-1 to TRBJ2-5, with D perhaps TRBD2 (6 bases). The CDR3 is made up of 15 amino acids. V lost 0 bases, J lost 1 base, and 10 bases lay in between. Germline values: CDR1 SGHRS, CDR2 YFSETQ. CDR3 protein: CASSLAGERQETQYF. The CDR3 DNA reads TGCGCCAGCAGCTTGGCGGGAGAACGCCAAGAGACCCAGTACTTC.

The V and J genes are TRBV19 and TRBJ1-1; no firm D call. Germline lookup yields CDR1 LNHDA and CDR2 SQIVND (reference sequence). V was cut by 8 bases and J by 1 base, with 11 bases left in between. This CDR3 is 13 amino acids long. For the CDR3, the DNA is TGTGCCAGTGGTCGGGGAGGGAACACTGAAGCTTTCTTT. This sequence encodes CASGRGGNTEAFF.

This clone was picked up one time. CDR3 amino acids: CASSPGLYGYTF. Written as DNA, the CDR3 is TGTGCCAGCAGCCCGGGACTCTATGGCTACACCTTC. The chain uses TRBV5-6 and TRBJ1-2; D possibly corresponds to TRBD1 (5 bases). Trimming pared 4 bases from V and 4 bases from J, leaving 8 bases between. This CDR3 region has 12 residues. The germline gives CDR1 SGHDT, CDR2 YYEEEE.